This T cell receptor (beta chain) was recorded in a study of blood T cell repertoires in COVID-19 (dated by TCRdb to 2018 to 2021). Study-level background: Samples from collaborators originated in the United States, Italy and Spain and spanned both the acute and convalescent phases of COVID-19. The material from the prospective study consisted of cDNA or gDNA derived from T cells, B-cell-depleted T cells, or PBMCs. A de-identified subject ID, COVID-19 status, age in years and sex were almost always included in the sample metadata. The repertoires were released in a freely available public database intended as a resource for research on the immune response to SARS-CoV-2. Deeply sampled blood TCRbeta repertoires from subjects exposed to, actively infected with, or recovered from COVID-19 were included in the dataset. HLA class I and class II types, where available, came from metadata supplied by the sample provider rather than from assay-based typing. The samples were drawn from the first 160 participants of the ongoing ImmuneRACE study and from more than 1,000 subjects provided by 6 global collaborators. Results and caveats for the whole study, not just this receptor: Clinical and demographic metadata were provided uncurated, with the amount varying by source and participant.

TCRbeta CDR3 regions were amplified from genomic DNA using the immunoSEQ Assay, a bias-controlled multiplex PCR. As for the original processing: Within the assay, amplification of reference gene primers was used to estimate how many nucleated cells each sample contained. To quantify the absolute abundance of each unique TCRbeta CDR3 rearrangement, sequence reads were collapsed and filtered. For each sample, productive Simpson clonality was calculated by taking the square root of Simpson's diversity index across productive rearrangements. This is the immuneACCESS table as TCRdb keeps it, with only in-frame sequences that have V and J called. A part of the clones is gone; compared with another copy, unresolved V genes explain less than half, and the rest is unexplained. V, J and clone size are those of that table, while D and trimming were read from the DNA. For this sample there are about 410,000 clones; about nine tenths appear just once. The ten most abundant clones make up about 1.4% of the sample.

The cysteine opens and the phenylalanine closes a CDR3 of 15 amino acids. Only the CDR3 part of the read is kept: 45 bases, read in frame from the first base. V is trimmed back by 4 bases and J by 2 bases, and the junction contains 2 bases that no gene match accounts for. CDR1 and CDR2 are drawn from the germline V gene (reference sequence): LNHDA, SQIVND. One collaborating source in Seattle enrolled patients while the patients were actively infected and followed the patients over time throughout the course of disease. Each collaborating institution followed its own protocols to collect whole blood in K2EDTA tubes. For TCRbeta analysis, collaborator samples were shipped as frozen whole blood, as isolated PBMCs, or as DNA extracted from either sample type. As regards this clone: The clone's antigen remains unknown. Per-base qualities were not stored, and no clone one base away is much larger.

The receptor's source is a woman in her forties with COVID-19, enrolled during active disease. The V and J segments used are TRBV19 and TRBJ2-6; the junction holds 7 bases that match TRBD1. The sequenced sample consisted of peripheral blood. The CDR3 reads as follows: CASSRTGAGANVLTF. The sequenced DNA: TGTGCCAGTAGTAGAACAGGGGCTGGGGCCAACGTCCTGACTTTC.